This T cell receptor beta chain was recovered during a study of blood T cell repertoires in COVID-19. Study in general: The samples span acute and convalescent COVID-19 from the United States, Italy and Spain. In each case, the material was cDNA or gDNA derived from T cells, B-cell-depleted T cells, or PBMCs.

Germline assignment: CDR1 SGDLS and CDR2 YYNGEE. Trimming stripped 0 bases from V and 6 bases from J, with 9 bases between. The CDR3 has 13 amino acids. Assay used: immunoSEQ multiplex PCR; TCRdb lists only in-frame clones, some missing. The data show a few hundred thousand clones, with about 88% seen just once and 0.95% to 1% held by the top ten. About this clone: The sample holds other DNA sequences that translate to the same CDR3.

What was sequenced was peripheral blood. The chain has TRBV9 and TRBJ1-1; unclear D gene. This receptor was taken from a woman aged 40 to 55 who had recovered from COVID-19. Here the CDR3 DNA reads TGTGCCAGCAGCGTAGTGCCCGGGGCTGAAGCTTTCTTT. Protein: CASSVVPGAEAFF.